This is a list of T cell receptor beta chains from one sample in a study of Graves' ophthalmopathy and Graves' hyperthyroidism. MiXCR was run by TCRdb on the multiplex PCR reads, yielding one entry per CDR3 protein. Of about 740,000 distinct CDR3 sequences in the sample, 40% were seen once. The specimen was peripheral blood. The origin of the receptors is an adult man with Graves' ophthalmopathy. Both conserved end residues are part of each CDR3. The D gene is left open where the match is weak. Clone size is stated in some rows and not others, as once, few, many or a class when expanded.

v_call	d_call	j_call	clone_size	cdr3_nt	cdr3_aa
TRBV24-1	NA	TRBJ2-3	few	TGTGCCACCAGTATTGGCAGAAGCACAGATACGCAGTATTTT	CATSIGRSTDTQYF
TRBV6-2/TRBV6-3	NA	TRBJ2-2	NA	TGTGCCAGCACCCCGACTAGAGTGAAGAACACCGGGGAGCTGTTTTTT	CASTPTRVKNTGELFF
TRBV5-1	NA	TRBJ2-2	NA	TGCGCCAGCAGCTCAGGTCCAGGGGCGAACACCGGGGAGCTGTTTTTT	CASSSGPGANTGELFF
TRBV24-1	TRBD1	TRBJ2-5	many	TGTGCCACCAGGGCCGGGACAGGGCAAGAGACCCAGTACTTC	CATRAGTGQETQYF
TRBV2	TRBD1	TRBJ2-5	many	TGTGCCAGCCACCGGACAGGGGATGAAGAGACCCAGTACTTC	CASHRTGDEETQYF
TRBV5-8	NA	TRBJ1-1	few	TGTGCCAGCAGCCCGGGAGGGCCTGAAGCTTTCTTT	CASSPGGPEAFF
TRBV6-6	NA	TRBJ1-1	few	TGTGCCAGCAGCCGGCTACAAAAAGGCACTGAAGCTTTCTTT	CASSRLQKGTEAFF
TRBV2	TRBD2	TRBJ2-7	NA	TGTGCCAGCAGCCGGGAGGGTGGATCGGACGAGCAGTACTTC	CASSREGGSDEQYF
TRBV15	TRBD2	TRBJ2-5	NA	TGTGCCACCAGTAGAGATCGAAGGACTAGCTTGGAGACCCAGTACTTC	CATSRDRRTSLETQYF
TRBV24-1	TRBD1	TRBJ1-5	NA	TGTGCCAGCAGGCCCCGACAGGGGGCAGGTCAGCCCCAGCATTTT	CASRPRQGAGQPQHF
TRBV7-9	NA	TRBJ2-5	few	TGTGCCAGCAGCTTACTTGAGGGGACCCAGTACTTC	CASSLLEGTQYF
TRBV7-2	NA	TRBJ2-7	few	TGTGCCAGCGCCAGGAGCGGTGGATCATCCTACGAGCAGTACTTC	CASARSGGSSYEQYF
TRBV6-5	NA	TRBJ2-7	many	TGTGCCAGCAGTCTGACGGGGTTCTACGAGCAGTACTTC	CASSLTGFYEQYF
TRBV5-1	NA	TRBJ2-2	NA	TGCGCCAGCAGCGTTAGGGGATCCGGGGAGCTGTTTTTT	CASSVRGSGELFF
TRBV7-2	TRBD1	TRBJ1-4	NA	TGTGCCAGCAGCCCACAGGGGTTGGGTGAAAAACTGTTTTTT	CASSPQGLGEKLFF
TRBV12-3/TRBV12-4	NA	TRBJ1-4	few	TGTGCCAGCAGGGATGGACACTATGAAAAACTGTTTTTT	CASRDGHYEKLFF
TRBV5-1	NA	TRBJ1-1	NA	TGCGCCAGCAGCGGGGTTGGGGTGAACACTGAAGCTTTCTTT	CASSGVGVNTEAFF
TRBV7-9	TRBD1	TRBJ2-2	NA	TGTGCCAGCAGCCATCGGACAGGGTCGAACACCGGGGAGCTGTTTTTT	CASSHRTGSNTGELFF
TRBV20-1	NA	TRBJ1-5	NA	TGCAGTGCTAGCCGTTTCGTGATGGGGAATCAGCCCCAGCATTTT	CSASRFVMGNQPQHF
TRBV9	TRBD2	TRBJ2-7	few	TGTGCCAGCAGCTCGGGACTAGCGGGTTCAGGCGAGCAGTACTTC	CASSSGLAGSGEQYF
TRBV20-1	TRBD2	TRBJ2-5	few	TGCAGTGCTAGAGATGGGACTAGCGGGCGCATACTCCAAGAGACCCAGTACTTC	CSARDGTSGRILQETQYF
TRBV11-1	TRBD2	TRBJ2-2	NA	TGTGCCAGCAGCTTAGGAGGGACTAGCTCCGGGGAGCTGTTTTTT	CASSLGGTSSGELFF
TRBV10-3	TRBD2	TRBJ2-5	NA	TGTGCCATCAGTTACGTTAGCGGGAGATCCCGGGAGACCCAGTACTTC	CAISYVSGRSRETQYF
TRBV24-1	NA	TRBJ1-5	few	TGTGCCATCGGAAGGGAGGGGAACAATCAGCCCCAGCATTTT	CAIGREGNNQPQHF
TRBV2	TRBD1	TRBJ2-7	NA	TGTGCCAGCAGTTACCCAGGACAGGGCGTTTACGAGCAGTACTTC	CASSYPGQGVYEQYF
TRBV14	NA	TRBJ2-5	NA	TGTGCCAGCAGCCAAGATGGGGTGATGGCGGGGCAAGAGACCCAGTACTTC	CASSQDGVMAGQETQYF
TRBV10-3	TRBD2	TRBJ2-1	NA	TGTGCCATCAGTGAGTCTAGCGGGAATAATGAGCAGTTCTTC	CAISESSGNNEQFF
TRBV20-1	NA	TRBJ2-7	few	TGCAGTGCTCAGAACAGGGCGCAAAGCTCCTACGAGCAGTACTTC	CSAQNRAQSSYEQYF
TRBV5-6	TRBD1	TRBJ2-7	few	TGTGCCAGCAGCTTCGGGACAGAACCCTACGAGCAGTACTTC	CASSFGTEPYEQYF
TRBV7-9	TRBD2	TRBJ2-7	NA	TGTGCCAGCAGCTTAGCAGTGGGTAGCGGGAGTTACGAGCAGTACTTC	CASSLAVGSGSYEQYF
TRBV7-2	NA	TRBJ2-7	many	TGTGCCAGCAGCTTAGACGACTACGAGCAGTACTTC	CASSLDDYEQYF
TRBV2	NA	TRBJ1-5	many	TGTGCCAGCAGTGGCCGGGAGGATCAGCCCCAGCATTTT	CASSGREDQPQHF
TRBV29-1	NA	TRBJ1-1	many	TGCAGCGTCGAAGGGGGACAAGTGAACACTGAAGCTTTCTTT	CSVEGGQVNTEAFF
TRBV10-3	NA	TRBJ1-5	once	TGTGCCGTCGGGACGAAAAATCAGCCCCAGCATTTT	CAVGTKNQPQHF
TRBV19	TRBD1	TRBJ1-2	few	TGTGCCAGTAGTGCCAGACAGGGAGGATATGGCTACACCTTC	CASSARQGGYGYTF
TRBV7-9	NA	TRBJ1-2	many	TGTGCCAGCACCCTTTATCCTGAGTATGGCTACACCTTC	CASTLYPEYGYTF
TRBV6-1	NA	TRBJ2-7	NA	TGTGCCAGCAGGACCCCCGCAGGGGCCCTCGAGCAGTACTTC	CASRTPAGALEQYF
TRBV6-1	NA	TRBJ2-7	many	TGTGCCAGCAGACGAGGACAGACCTACGAGCAGTACTTC	CASRRGQTYEQYF
TRBV6-5	NA	TRBJ2-5	NA	TGTGCCAGCAGTAACGCAGGGTTGGAGGAGACCCAGTACTTC	CASSNAGLEETQYF
TRBV2	NA	TRBJ2-7	NA	TGTGCCAGCAGTTACTCGGGGGTACGGTCCTACGAGCAGTACTTC	CASSYSGVRSYEQYF
TRBV19	TRBD1	TRBJ1-1	few	TGTGCCAGCAAGGATTCAGGGGGCTGGACTGAAGCTTTCTTT	CASKDSGGWTEAFF
TRBV10-2	TRBD1	TRBJ2-2	many	TGCGCCAGCCGATGGGACAGGGCCGGCGGGGAGCTGTTTTTT	CASRWDRAGGELFF
TRBV9	NA	TRBJ1-3	many	TGTGCCAGCAGCGCTAGAGCGGTAGGGTCTGGAAACACCATATATTTT	CASSARAVGSGNTIYF
TRBV7-9	NA	TRBJ1-2	many	TGTGCCAGCAGCTTAAGGACGGACAACTATGGCTACACCTTC	CASSLRTDNYGYTF
TRBV10-2	TRBD1	TRBJ1-2	NA	TGTGCCAGCAGGATCGACAGGGGGCTTGAGGGCTACACCTTC	CASRIDRGLEGYTF
TRBV10-3	TRBD1	TRBJ1-4	many	TGTGCCATCAGGGGGGACAGGCGTAATGAAAAACTGTTTTTT	CAIRGDRRNEKLFF
TRBV2	TRBD1	TRBJ1-5	many	TGTGCCAGCAGCACTGGACAGGGGGCGAAGGGGCTCAATCAGCCCCAGCATTTT	CASSTGQGAKGLNQPQHF
TRBV7-2	NA	TRBJ2-7	few	TGTGCCAGCAGCTTATCAGGAGGGGCAACCTACGAGCAGTACTTC	CASSLSGGATYEQYF
TRBV15	NA	TRBJ1-2	NA	TGTGCCACCAGCAGAGGCAGCGGGAGCGACAATGGCTACACCTTC	CATSRGSGSDNGYTF
TRBV7-2	TRBD2	TRBJ2-7	NA	TGTGCCAGCAGCTGGGGACTAGCGGGAGTCTACGAGCAGTACTTC	CASSWGLAGVYEQYF
TRBV20-1	NA	TRBJ1-6	once	TGCAGTGCTACGGTCAGCCGTAGCTCCCATAATTCACCCCTCCACTTT	CSATVSRSSHNSPLHF
TRBV5-1	NA	TRBJ2-5	many	TGCGCCAGCAGCTTGGAAGGGACAGAGACCCAGTACTTC	CASSLEGTETQYF
TRBV10-3	NA	TRBJ2-5	few	TGTGCCATCAGTGAGAGGAGGGAAAAGACCCAGTACTTC	CAISERREKTQYF